A few counts support the clone carrying this TCR beta chain. Antigen specificity is unknown. Using genomic DNA as the template, TCR beta VDJ and CDR3 profiling was carried out. TCRdb redid the calling of the reads with MiXCR, one entry per CDR3 protein. Of about 200,000 distinct CDR3 sequences listed, under 55% were seen once; the top ten hold nearly 20%. V was cut by 7 bases and J by 3 bases, with 8 bases left in between. The CDR3 is made up of 11 amino acids. Germline values: CDR1 DFQATT, CDR2 SNEGSKA (reference sequence). This specimen comes from a study of CD8+CD57+ T cells in acquired aplastic anemia. By flow cytometry, patients selected for sequencing had shown an expansion of CD8+CD57+ cells. Every patient was diagnosed with severe acquired aplastic anemia. Overall study results and limits: Patients shared about 30 CD8+ CDR3 sequences with controls.

V and J are TRBV20-1 and TRBJ2-3; perhaps TRBD1 as D (6 bases). Sample: sorted CD4+, CD8+, or CD8+CD57+ T cells (not recorded which) from PBMCs. The source is a human donor with aplastic anemia. The CDR3 region has the DNA TGCAGTGTAGGGGGAACAGATACGCAGTATTTT. Protein: CSVGGTDTQYF.